The 17 T cell receptor beta chains below come from one sample, sequenced in a study of blood T cell repertoires in COVID-19 (dated by TCRdb to about 2020). Library generation was performed with the immunoSEQ multiplex PCR assay. As stored in TCRdb, this immuneACCESS dataset retains in-frame rearrangements with V and J assigned. A fraction of the clones does not appear; measured against another copy, unresolved V genes explain less than half of the discrepancy, and the remainder lacks a known reason. The sample table shows 350,000 to 450,000 clones, and around 92% are seen once. 1.5% to 2% of the sample belongs to the ten largest clones. The sequenced sample was PBMCs or T cells enriched from blood (not recorded which). These receptors were collected from a woman aged 30 to 39 who had recovered from COVID-19.

This clone was seen once. This chain joins TRBV9 and TRBJ1-5; no clear D. The CDR3 has 14 residues. CDR1 and CDR2 from the germline V gene are SGDLS and YYNGEE. V was pared by 1 base and J by 6 bases, with 11 bases between. The CDR3 reads CASSVYGSGQPQHF. CDR3 in DNA: TGTGCCAGCAGCGTATACGGATCGGGTCAGCCCCAGCATTTT.

This clone was seen a single time. The J gene is TRBJ2-2, the V gene TRBV19; 9 bases fit TRBD2. The CDR3 spans 17 residues. J lost 5 bases, V lost 3 bases, and 10 bases had no gene match. CDR1 and CDR2 (germline): LNHDA, SQIVND (reference sequence). Written as DNA, the CDR3 is TGTGCCAGTAGTATGGGTGTAGCGGGAGAGATTACCGGGGAGCTGTTTTTT. It is translated as CASSMGVAGEITGELFF.

V and J are TRBV29-1 and TRBJ2-5, with TRBD1 matching 8 bases. Germline V gene sequence: CDR1 SQVTM, CDR2 ANQGSEA. This CDR3 region has 12 residues. J gave up 7 bases and V 7 bases, and 8 bases lay outside the gene matches. The CDR3 loop reads CSGTGLSGTQYF. The CDR3 bases are TGCAGCGGGACAGGGTTAAGTGGGACCCAGTACTTC.

The chain links TRBV6-5 to TRBJ2-2; TRBD1 agrees at 8 bases. The CDR3 sequence is 15 residues long. Germline-derived CDR1 and CDR2 are MNHEY and SVGAGI. Unmatched junction bases numbered 3, after V lost 5 bases and J lost 1 base. The CDR3 here is CASSRQGWNTGELFF. Written as DNA, the CDR3 is TGTGCCAGCAGTAGACAGGGGTGGAACACCGGGGAGCTGTTTTTT.

The chain recombines TRBV4-2 with TRBJ1-1; weak D call: TRBD1 (6 bases). The germline gives CDR1 LGHNA, CDR2 YNFKEQ. The V end was cut by 0 bases, the J end by 0 bases, with 11 bases between. The CDR3 is made up of 16 amino acids. For the CDR3, the DNA is TGTGCCAGCAGCCAAGATCTAGCAGGGGTGAACACTGAAGCTTTCTTT. Protein: CASSQDLAGVNTEAFF.

This chain connects TRBV11-2 to TRBJ2-3, with 8 bases aligning to TRBD1. The junction had 7 bases not matched to a gene; V was cut back by 5 bases and J by 0 bases. Germline lookup yields CDR1 SGHAT and CDR2 FQNNGV. The CDR3 loop spans 16 amino acids. The CDR3: CASSEQGARSTDTQYF. CDR3 sequence (DNA): TGTGCCAGCAGCGAGCAGGGGGCGCGAAGCACAGATACGCAGTATTTT.

The chain carries TRBV6-4 and TRBJ2-7; 9 bases fit TRBD1. Germline V gene sequence: CDR1 MRHNA, CDR2 SNTAGT. V shed 4 bases, J shed 4 bases, and the junction held 11 bases outside the gene matches. This CDR3 contains 16 residues. CDR3 protein: CASSAFDRGRVYEQYF. The CDR3 DNA sequence: TGTGCCAGCAGTGCATTTGACAGGGGGAGGGTTTACGAGCAGTACTTC.

The chain employs TRBV5-5 and TRBJ1-3; 9 positions match TRBD1. CDR1 SGHKS and CDR2 YYEKEE come from the germline V gene (reference sequence). Trimming cost V 1 base and J 4 bases; bases outside gene matches: 3. The CDR3 is made up of 15 amino acids. This chain's CDR3 is CASSLQDRGGNTIYF. The CDR3 region has the DNA TGTGCCAGCAGCTTGCAGGACAGGGGAGGAAACACCATATATTTT.

The chain has TRBV5-1 and TRBJ2-3; TRBD1 agrees at 9 bases. The CDR3 extends over 15 amino acids. The V gene's germline CDR1 is SGHRS and CDR2 YFSETQ. With V trimmed by 0 bases and J by 4 bases, 3 bases remained unmatched. CDR3 in DNA: TGCGCCAGCAGCTTGGGGGGACAGGGACCAGATACGCAGTATTTT. Its protein is CASSLGGQGPDTQYF. Together with reference TRBV5-1 and TRBJ2-3, the CDR3 gives the full variable domain: KAGVTQTPRYLIKTRGQQVTLSCSPISGHRSVSWYQQTPGQGLQFLFEYFSETQRNKGNFPGRFSGRQFSNSRSEMNVSTLELGDSALYLCASSLGGQGPDTQYFGPGTRLTVL.

Points on this clone: Other DNA sequences in the same sample also yield this CDR3. V usage is TRBV28 and J usage is TRBJ2-2, with 10 positions matching TRBD1. Germline trimming cut 3 bases from V and 6 bases from J; bases unmatched to any gene: 4. The CDR3 loop spans 15 amino acids. Germline lookup yields CDR1 MDHEN and CDR2 SYDVKM. CDR3 loop: CASSLSGTGAGELFF. The CDR3 DNA is TGTGCCAGCAGTTTGTCCGGGACAGGGGCCGGGGAGCTGTTTTTT.

The chain recombines TRBV19 with TRBJ2-7; the D is unclear. Germline V gives CDR1 LNHDA, CDR2 SQIVND (reference sequence). Trimming took 3 bases from V and 1 from J, leaving 10 bases between them. The CDR3 is made up of 14 amino acids. The DNA for the CDR3 is TGTGCCAGTAGTATTCCAGGCCGATCCTACGAGCAGTACTTC. It codes for CASSIPGRSYEQYF.

This clone was observed a few times. At one end, the junction sequence differs from germline, possibly due to a read error. J is TRBJ2-1 and V is TRBV12-3 or TRBV12-4, with 9 bases that match TRBD2. This CDR3 is built from 12 residues. CDR3 nucleotides: TGTGCCAGCAGGTTAGCGGGAGAGACGCAGTTCTTC. As protein: CASRLAGETQFF.

This chain joins TRBV18 and TRBJ2-7, with D maybe TRBD2 (6 bases). The CDR3 runs to 15 residues. V was trimmed by 3 bases and J by 0 bases, leaving 12 bases between them. From germline, CDR1 is KGHSH and CDR2 LQKENI. The CDR3 nucleotides read TGTGCCAGCTCACCGAGGACTAAGGCCTCCTACGAGCAGTACTTC. Translating it yields CASSPRTKASYEQYF.

CDR3 sequence (DNA): TGTGCCAGCAGCCCCCGACAGGGGGCCTATACGCAGTATTTT. This encodes CASSPRQGAYTQYF. The chain is built from TRBV5-4 and TRBJ2-3, with 10 bases that match TRBD1. The CDR3 loop spans 14 amino acids. The V segment lost 4 bases and the J segment 7 bases; nucleotides outside the gene matches: 6. Germline CDR1 and CDR2: SGHNT and YYREEE (reference sequence). Full variable domain (rest looked up from reference TRBV5-4 and TRBJ2-3): ETGVTQSPTHLIKTRGQQVTLRCSSQSGHNTVSWYQQALGQGPQFIFQYYREEENGRGNFPPRFSGLQFPNYSSELNVNALELDDSALYLCASSPRQGAYTQYFGPGTRLTVL.

J is TRBJ1-6 and V is TRBV28; D is perhaps TRBD1 (6 bases). Germline loops: CDR1 MDHEN, CDR2 SYDVKM. V was trimmed by 8 bases and J by 2 bases, leaving 13 bases between them. The CDR3 sequence is 15 residues long. The CDR3 sequence: CASGQGSTYNSPLHF. The CDR3 DNA is TGTGCCAGCGGTCAGGGGAGCACCTATAATTCACCCCTCCACTTT.

The chain is built from TRBV25-1 and TRBJ1-2, with a possible D match to TRBD1 (5 bases). CDR1 is MGHDK, CDR2 SYGVNS, per germline. CDR3 size: 14 residues. The V gene lost 1 base and the J gene lost 7 bases, with 13 bases spanning the gap. This chain's CDR3 is CASSEWGLLFGYTF. The CDR3 DNA follows: TGTGCCAGCAGTGAATGGGGACTTTTATTTGGCTACACCTTC.

The rearrangement joins TRBV29-1 to TRBJ1-1; D may be TRBD1 (5 bases). The length of the CDR3 is 12 residues. V lost 1 base and J 6 bases, leaving 9 bases between the germline ends. The germline V gene encodes CDR1 SQVTM and CDR2 ANQGSEA. In DNA, the CDR3 is TGCAGCGTTGAAGTCGCAGGGTCTGAAGCTTTCTTT. Encoded protein: CSVEVAGSEAFF.